The entry below gives a single T cell receptor (beta chain) sequence along with its context. It lacks a known antigen. No base quality information exists; no much larger clone differs at one position. There are 15 amino acids in the CDR3, from cysteine to phenylalanine inclusive. The DNA shown is the 45-base CDR3, in frame from base 1. The germline V gene (reference sequence) gives CDR1 as MNHEY and CDR2 as SMNVEV. V loses 3 bases of germline sequence and J loses 9 bases, and the interval between the two ends is 18 bases. This sample was taken from a study of CD4+ T cells in melanoma (dated by TCRdb to about 2022). A note on the overall study: The study examined neoantigen-specific CD4+ T cells in human melanoma. The investigation overall reported the following: The report described a correlation between neoantigen-specific CD4+ T cells and the function of CD8+ T cells, macrophages and B cells. Diverse differentiation states were reported to be shown by neoantigen-specific CD4+ T cells in melanoma.

The donors were melanoma patients. Libraries were made using the immunoSEQ multiplex PCR assay. Sourced from immuneACCESS, this table was stored by TCRdb with only in-frame sequences that have V and J called. A share of the clones is absent; for the studies checked, an unresolved V gene accounts for under half, and the remainder has no known explanation. In this sample the table shows 45,000 or so clones, roughly nine tenths of which occur a single time. Around 11% of the sample lies in the top ten. The rearranged segments are TRBV27 and TRBJ2-1; the D gene assignment is ambiguous. This clonotype was obtained from a human donor with melanoma. The sample consisted of peripheral blood. The encoded CDR3 is CASSFDSKGGGEQFF. The nucleotide sequence reads TGTGCCAGCAGTTTCGACTCAAAGGGCGGCGGTGAGCAGTTCTTC.